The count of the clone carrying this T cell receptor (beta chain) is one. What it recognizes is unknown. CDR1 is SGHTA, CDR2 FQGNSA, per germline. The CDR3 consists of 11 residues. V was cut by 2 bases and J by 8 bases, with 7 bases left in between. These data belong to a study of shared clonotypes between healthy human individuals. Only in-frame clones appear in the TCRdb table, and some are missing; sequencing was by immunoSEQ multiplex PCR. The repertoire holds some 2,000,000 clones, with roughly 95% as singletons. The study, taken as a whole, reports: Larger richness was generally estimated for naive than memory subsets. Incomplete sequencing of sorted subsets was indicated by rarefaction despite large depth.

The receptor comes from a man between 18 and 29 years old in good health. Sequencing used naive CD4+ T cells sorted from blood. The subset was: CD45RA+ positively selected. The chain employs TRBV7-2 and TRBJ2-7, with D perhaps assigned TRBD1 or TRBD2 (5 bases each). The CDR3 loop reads CASSLQGQQYF. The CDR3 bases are TGTGCCAGCAGCTTACAGGGACAGCAGTACTTC.